This TCR beta chain originates from a study of blood T cell repertoires in COVID-19. As for the study in general: The samples span acute and convalescent COVID-19 from the United States, Italy and Spain. PBMCs, B-cell-depleted T cells, or T cells provided the cDNA or gDNA that made up the material.

CDR3 size: 13 residues. The ends lost 5 bases at V and 6 bases at J; junction bases unmatched: 5. Per the germline V gene, CDR1 is SGHTA and CDR2 is FQGNSA. The data were produced by immunoSEQ multiplex PCR, yet TCRdb's version contains in-frame clones alone and is incomplete. The profile shows hundreds of thousands of clones, approximately 85% of them singletons. Sequencing was done on a sample of PBMCs or T cells enriched from blood (not recorded which). The sequence was collected from a man aged 30 to 45 who had recovered from COVID-19. V usage is TRBV7-2 and J usage is TRBJ1-2; TRBD1 matches 8 bases. CDR3 DNA: TGTGCCAGCAGCCCATGGACAGGGAATGGCTACACCTTC. Encoded protein: CASSPWTGNGYTF.